The 7 T cell receptor beta chains below all came from one sample that was sequenced in a study of monozygotic twins with inflammatory bowel disease. TCRdb reprocessed the 5' RACE reads and reports one entry per CDR3 protein, with no DNA. The ten most abundant clones cover approximately 7.4% of a sample with 88,000 or so distinct CDR3 sequences. Sequences were obtained from blood. Receptor source: a human donor with ulcerative colitis or Crohn's disease, or a healthy co-twin of an affected twin (not recorded which).

The genes are TRBV20-1 and TRBJ1-5. This CDR3 has 12 residues. Germline values: CDR1 DFQATT, CDR2 SNEGSKA (reference sequence). The CDR3 loop is CSATPTTQPQHF.

This chain connects TRBV10-3 to TRBJ2-1. Germline loops: CDR1 ENHRY, CDR2 SYGVKD. This CDR3 is built from 11 residues. Here the CDR3 reads CAISESGEQFF.

The chain couples TRBV4-2 to TRBJ1-1. The CDR3 spans 13 residues. Germline loops: CDR1 LGHNA, CDR2 YNFKEQ. This CDR3 reads CASSFSRNTEAFF.

The chain is built from TRBV20-1 and TRBJ1-1. Germline loops: CDR1 DFQATT, CDR2 SNEGSKA (reference sequence). The CDR3 loop spans 13 amino acids. The CDR3 sequence is CSAIPSRNTEAFF.

The chain carries TRBV20-1 and TRBJ2-2. CDR3 length: 15 amino acids. In germline, CDR1 is DFQATT, CDR2 SNEGSKA (reference sequence). The CDR3 spells CSASSEFRASGELFF.

This chain joins TRBV3-1 and TRBJ1-1; the TCRdb D gene call, TRBD1, has no DNA to confirm it. CDR3 size: 16 residues. Germline assignment: CDR1 LGHDT and CDR2 YNNKEL (reference sequence). The CDR3 sequence is CASSPVSLGFLAEAFF.

The rearrangement links TRBV28 to TRBJ1-5; lacking DNA, the TRBD1 call made by TCRdb goes unchecked. Germline CDR1 MDHEN, CDR2 SYDVKM. The CDR3 is 16 amino acids. CDR3 in amino acids: CASREPGQGPSQPQHF.